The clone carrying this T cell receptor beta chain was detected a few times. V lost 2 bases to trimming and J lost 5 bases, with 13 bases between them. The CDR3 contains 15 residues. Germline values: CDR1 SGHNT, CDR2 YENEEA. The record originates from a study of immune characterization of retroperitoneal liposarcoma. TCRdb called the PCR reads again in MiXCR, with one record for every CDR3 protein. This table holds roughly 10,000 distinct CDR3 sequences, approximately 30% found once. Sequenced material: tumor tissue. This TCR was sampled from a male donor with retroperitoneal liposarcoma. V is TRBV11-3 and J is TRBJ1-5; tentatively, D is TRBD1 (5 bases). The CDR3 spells CASSLSGGYDQPQHF. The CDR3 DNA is TGTGCCAGCAGCTTATCCGGGGGGTATGATCAGCCCCAGCATTTT.